These 29 T cell receptor beta chains share one sample of origin, sequenced in a study of blood T cells in healthy people across ages. Using a J-beta primer mix together with a sample-barcoded 5' primer, a second PCR was run for roughly 6 to 11 cycles. Each CDR3 protein is one row after TCRdb ran MiXCR on the 5' RACE reads. The table has fewer than 700,000 distinct CDR3 sequences, less than 45% seen once. Input material: blood. These receptors were taken from a man older than 75 in good health.

This clonotype was recorded a few times. The V gene is TRBV7-2, the J gene TRBJ2-7, with D tentatively TRBD2 (6 bases). V was trimmed by 6 bases and J by 5 bases, leaving 14 bases between them. Germline values: CDR1 SGHTA, CDR2 FQGNSA. This CDR3 has 13 amino acids. CDR3 sequence: CASSRDLANEQYF. The DNA for the CDR3 is TGTGCCAGCAGTCGGGACTTAGCCAACGAGCAGTACTTC.

This clonotype showed up just once. J is TRBJ2-5 and V is TRBV20-1; 8 nucleotides agree with TRBD1. This CDR3 contains 13 residues. V was pared by 5 bases and J by 2 bases, with 4 bases of the junction left unmatched. From germline, CDR1 is DFQATT and CDR2 SNEGSKA (reference sequence). The CDR3 is CSAPRGLQETQYF. The CDR3 DNA reads as TGCAGTGCTCCCAGGGGGCTTCAAGAGACCCAGTACTTC.

Comment on this clonotype: Germline is not matched at one junction end, which may reflect a read error. The rearrangement uses TRBV7-9 and TRBJ2-1; possibly TRBD1 for D (5 bases). The CDR3 has 15 residues. Per the germline V gene, CDR1 is SEHNR and CDR2 is FQNEAQ (reference sequence). In DNA, the CDR3 is TGTGCCAGCAGCCCTCAGACAGCCTCCTACAATGAGCGGTTCTTC. It specifies CASSPQTASYNERFF.

This chain connects TRBV29-1 to TRBJ2-3; D call uncertain. CDR3 length: 12 amino acids. Germline V gives CDR1 SQVTM, CDR2 ANQGSEA. Trimming removed 7 bases from V and 0 bases from J, with 8 bases in between. CDR3 in amino acids: CSGLLSTDTQYF. DNA for the CDR3: TGCAGCGGTCTCCTTAGCACAGATACGCAGTATTTT.

The rearrangement joins TRBV15 to TRBJ2-1; 8 nucleotides line up with TRBD2. This CDR3 is 16 amino acids long. Per germline, CDR1 LNHNV and CDR2 YYDKDF (reference sequence). Germline trimming cut 0 bases from V and 1 base from J; bases unmatched to any gene: 2. CDR3 residues: CATSRDRGGSYNEQFF. The CDR3, as DNA: TGTGCCACCAGCAGAGATCGCGGGGGGTCCTACAATGAGCAGTTCTTC.

This clonotype was recorded a few times. The chain joins TRBV7-2 to TRBJ2-6; TRBD1 is a possible D gene (5 bases). The CDR3 runs 15 residues. CDR1 is SGHTA and CDR2 is FQGNSA in the germline V gene. V was pared by 3 bases and J by 5 bases, with 11 bases between. The CDR3 here is CASSFPQGRANVLTF. CDR3 nucleotide sequence: TGTGCCAGCAGCTTTCCCCAGGGAAGGGCCAACGTCCTGACTTTC.

The V and J genes are TRBV7-9 and TRBJ2-1, with D unclear. With 5 bases removed from V and 0 bases from J, the gap between germline ends came to 14 bases. The CDR3 sequence is 16 residues long. From germline, CDR1 is SEHNR and CDR2 FQNEAQ (reference sequence). CDR3 sequence (DNA): TGTGCCAGCAGCCCAACTCGGAAGAGCTCCTACAATGAGCAGTTCTTC. Protein: CASSPTRKSSYNEQFF.

The gene calls are TRBV27 and TRBJ2-7, with 9 bases identical to TRBD1. J was trimmed by 4 bases and V by 1 base; bases with no gene match: 14. The CDR3 covers 18 residues. Germline V gene sequence: CDR1 MNHEY, CDR2 SMNVEV (reference sequence). DNA for the CDR3: TGTGCCAGCAGTTTATTAAGGACAGGGGTCTTTGGGGTTTACGAGCAGTACTTC. Its translation: CASSLLRTGVFGVYEQYF.

This chain uses TRBV24-1 with TRBJ2-1; D is unresolved. The V gene's germline CDR1 is KGHDR and CDR2 SFDVKD. This CDR3 has 15 residues. V was pared by 8 bases and J by 0 bases, with 13 bases between. Written as DNA, the CDR3 is TGTGCCACCAAAAGTGGCGGCTCCTCCTACAATGAGCAGTTCTTC. Protein product: CATKSGGSSYNEQFF.

In this sample, this clonotype turned up a few times. The gene calls are TRBV9 and TRBJ2-1; 8 bases line up with TRBD1. V lost 4 bases, J lost 3 bases, and 6 bases stayed unmatched. Germline V gives CDR1 SGDLS, CDR2 YYNGEE. The CDR3 spans 15 residues. CDR3 in amino acids: CASSRDRGRYNEQFF. As DNA, the CDR3 is TGTGCCAGCAGCAGAGACAGGGGACGCTACAATGAGCAGTTCTTC.

The table lists this clonotype with a few counts. The CDR3 region has the DNA TGCGCCAGCAGTACGCAGGGGGACAATGAGCAGTTCTTC. Its protein product is CASSTQGDNEQFF. The gene calls are TRBV5-1 and TRBJ2-1; 7 nucleotides agree with TRBD1. This CDR3 region has 13 residues. Germline V gene sequence: CDR1 SGHRS, CDR2 YFSETQ. V was pared by 5 bases and J by 5 bases, with 4 bases of the junction left unmatched. The full variable domain, with the rest looked up from reference TRBV5-1 and TRBJ2-1, is KAGVTQTPRYLIKTRGQQVTLSCSPISGHRSVSWYQQTPGQGLQFLFEYFSETQRNKGNFPGRFSGRQFSNSRSEMNVSTLELGDSALYLCASSTQGDNEQFFGPGTRLTVL.

The V and J genes are TRBV9 and TRBJ2-1; D is undetermined. The CDR3 is 14 residues long. Trimming cost V 3 bases and J 10 bases, with 17 bases left between them. Germline lookup yields CDR1 SGDLS and CDR2 YYNGEE. CDR3 protein: CASSARWGLGEQFF. CDR3 in DNA: TGTGCCAGCAGCGCCAGGTGGGGTCTGGGGGAGCAGTTCTTC.

Comment on this clonotype: At one of its ends the junction is not consistent with the germline gene, which may arise from a read error. The chain recombines TRBV20-1 with TRBJ2-3; 9 bases fit TRBD2. The CDR3 has 16 amino acids. Germline V gene data show CDR1 as DFQATT and CDR2 as SNEGSKA (reference sequence). Here the CDR3 reads CSARTSEGTSTDTQYF. The CDR3, as DNA: TGCAGTGCACGGACTAGCGAGGGGACTAGCACAGACACGCAGTATTTT.

This chain links TRBV7-2 with TRBJ1-6; D not resolved. Germline V gives CDR1 SGHTA, CDR2 FQGNSA. Trimming took off 6 bases at V and 4 bases at J, with 10 bases between the two ends. The CDR3 totals 14 residues. CDR3 coding DNA: TGTGCCAGCAGTCCAGGAGAGTATAATTCACCCCTCCACTTT. It yields the protein CASSPGEYNSPLHF.

In its sample, this clonotype was seen a few times. The CDR3 loop is CASSDGTGLQETQYF. CDR3 bases: TGCGCCAGCAGCGACGGAACAGGCCTACAAGAGACCCAGTACTTC. The chain combines TRBV5-1 with TRBJ2-5, with D tentatively TRBD1 (5 bases). Between the trimmed V and J ends, which lost 4 bases and 2 bases, there was a span of 15 bases. The CDR3 totals 15 residues. Germline CDR1 is SGHRS and CDR2 is YFSETQ.

The genes are TRBV13 and TRBJ2-3; D remains ambiguous. CDR1 and CDR2 (germline): PRHDT, FYEKMQ (reference sequence). V was clipped by 4 bases and J by 11 bases, with 13 bases between them. The CDR3 totals 12 residues. Here the CDR3 DNA reads TGTGCCAGCAGCTCAACCGGGTTTGTGCAGTATTTT. This sequence encodes CASSSTGFVQYF.

V and J are TRBV7-9 and TRBJ1-2; TRBD1 matches 7 bases. Per the germline V gene, CDR1 is SEHNR and CDR2 is FQNEAQ (reference sequence). V lost 5 bases and J lost 3; bases outside the gene matches: 12. The CDR3 extends over 16 amino acids. The CDR3 bases are TGTGCCAGCAGCGGAGGGCGACAGGGTACTTACTATGGCTACACCTTC. Its protein is CASSGGRQGTYYGYTF.

The chain recombines TRBV28 with TRBJ1-2; TRBD1 is a possible D gene (5 bases). Germline V gene data show CDR1 as MDHEN and CDR2 as SYDVKM. CDR3 length: 16 amino acids. Trimming removed 2 bases at V and 3 bases at J, with 16 bases between. The CDR3 region has the DNA TGTGCCAGCAGTTTAGGAGCGGTCCGGGGCCACTATGGCTACACCTTC. As protein: CASSLGAVRGHYGYTF.

The chain's CDR3 is CASSGGDLYEQYF. CDR3 sequence (DNA): TGTGCCAGCAGCGGAGGAGACCTTTACGAGCAGTACTTC. This sequence joins TRBV7-9 and TRBJ2-5; weak D call: TRBD2 (5 bases). The DNA matches TRBJ2-7 better at its end, which makes the J call doubtful. The CDR3 contains 13 residues. CDR1 and CDR2 from the germline V gene are SEHNR and FQNEAQ (reference sequence).

This clonotype was seen repeatedly, ten times or more. The rearrangement links TRBV6-6 to TRBJ2-6; D tentatively reads TRBD1 or TRBD2 (5 bases each). This CDR3 spans 15 amino acids. Germline V gives CDR1 MNHNY, CDR2 SVGAGI (reference sequence). The V gene lost 1 base and the J gene lost 7 bases, with 11 bases spanning the gap. The CDR3 sequence is CASSYFFRDANVLTF. DNA of the CDR3: TGTGCCAGCAGTTACTTTTTCCGGGACGCCAACGTCCTGACTTTC.

This clonotype was detected ten times or more. The chain is built from TRBV6-5 and TRBJ2-5, with 8 nucleotides matching TRBD2. With V trimmed by 6 bases and J by 4 bases, 13 bases remained unmatched. In germline, CDR1 is MNHEY, CDR2 SVGAGI. CDR3 length: 16 amino acids. The CDR3 reads CASSYSPSGRSETQYF. Here the CDR3 DNA reads TGTGCCAGCAGCTATAGCCCCAGCGGGAGATCAGAGACCCAGTACTTC.

This clonotype occurred a few times. The junction shows a germline mismatch at one end, possibly a read error. The V gene is TRBV4-1, the J gene TRBJ2-5; 8 nucleotides line up with TRBD1. This CDR3 is built from 14 residues. Germline values: CDR1 MGHRA, CDR2 YSYEKL. In DNA, the CDR3 is TGTGCCAGCAGCCTAAGGACAGGGCGGGAGACCCAGTACTTC. This gives the protein CASSLRTGRETQYF.

CDR3 region: CSYHLASGGDDEQFF. DNA of the CDR3: TGCAGCTACCACCTGGCTAGCGGGGGGGATGATGAGCAGTTCTTC. The chain uses TRBV20-1 and TRBJ2-1; TRBD2 matches 12 bases. The CDR3 length is 15 residues. Germline CDR1 is DFQATT and CDR2 is SNEGSKA (reference sequence).

In its sample, this clonotype was seen a few times. The V call is TRBV6-2 or TRBV6-3, the J call TRBJ2-5, with 7 bases lining up with TRBD1. The germline CDR1 and CDR2 sequences are MNHEY and SVGEGT. The CDR3 is 15 residues long. Trimming at V came to 7 bases and at J to 2 bases, leaving 10 bases not matched to a gene. The CDR3: CASKTLGTAQETQYF. In nucleotides, the CDR3 is TGTGCCAGCAAAACCCTCGGGACAGCGCAAGAGACCCAGTACTTC.

The chain has TRBV7-3 and TRBJ2-2; D perhaps matches TRBD2 (5 bases). The CDR3 totals 14 residues. Germline CDR1 and CDR2: SGHTA and FQGTGA. V was cut by 6 bases and J by 2 bases, with 10 bases left in between. CDR3 sequence (DNA): TGTGCCAGCAGACCGGACTTAAACACCGGGGAGCTGTTTTTT. Its protein is CASRPDLNTGELFF. The complete variable domain, with remaining parts taken from reference TRBV7-3 and TRBJ2-2, reads GAGVSQTPSNKVTEKGKYVELRCDPISGHTALYWYRQSLGQGPEFLIYFQGTGAADDSGLPNDRFFAVRPEGSVSTLKIQRTERGDSAVYLCASRPDLNTGELFFGEGSRLTVL.

The V gene is TRBV7-8, the J gene TRBJ1-2; 12 nucleotides agree with TRBD1. The germline gives CDR1 SGHVS, CDR2 FQNEAQ. V was pared by 4 bases and J by 4 bases, with 10 bases of the junction left unmatched. This CDR3 spans 17 amino acids. CDR3 nucleotide sequence: TGTGCCAGCAGCTCAAAAGGGACAGGGGGCGCAGGCTATGGCTACACCTTC. Amino acid sequence: CASSSKGTGGAGYGYTF.

This chain uses TRBV6-2 or TRBV6-3 with TRBJ2-7; D gene unclear. CDR3 length equals 13 residues. V lost 4 bases and J lost 3, with 10 bases in between. Germline V lookup: CDR1 MNHEY, CDR2 SVGEGT. The CDR3 reads CASSFDRHYEQYF. The CDR3 DNA is TGTGCCAGCAGTTTCGACCGGCACTACGAGCAGTACTTC.

This rearrangement joins TRBV3-1 to TRBJ1-5, with 12 bases matching TRBD1. After removal of 4 bases from V and 2 bases from J, the junction contained 3 bases not matched to a gene. CDR3 size: 16 residues. Per germline, CDR1 LGHDT and CDR2 YNNKEL (reference sequence). CDR3 loop: CASSPGQGARNQPQHF. Written as DNA, the CDR3 is TGTGCCAGCAGCCCGGGACAGGGGGCACGCAATCAGCCCCAGCATTTT.

The chain is built from TRBV11-2 and TRBJ1-1, with D perhaps matching TRBD1 (6 bases). The ends were cut back, 1 base at V and 4 bases at J, with 16 bases in the middle. This CDR3 comprises 16 residues. CDR1 SGHAT and CDR2 FQNNGV come from the germline V gene. The CDR3 sequence: CASSLGMGARGTEAFF. The DNA of the CDR3 is TGTGCCAGCAGCTTAGGAATGGGGGCGAGAGGCACTGAAGCTTTCTTT.